This entry features one T cell receptor (beta chain) sequence. The data were taken from a study of control samples from healthy donors and cancer patients. Clones were sequenced by immunoSEQ multiplex PCR, and TCRdb holds only the in-frame ones, with some missing. The table records approximately 41,000 clones, roughly 94% of them present only once. Germline V CDR1 and CDR2: ENHRY, SYGVKD. CDR3 length equals 14 residues. Trimming took 0 bases from V and 6 from J; bases not matched to a gene: 3. Sequencing input: blood. This TCR came from a man between 60 and 75 years old in good health. The genes are TRBV10-3 and TRBJ1-2; TRBD1 aligns across 8 bases. The CDR3 spells CAISESDRDDGYTF. For the CDR3, the DNA is TGTGCCATCAGTGAGTCGGACAGGGACGATGGCTACACCTTC.